This T cell receptor beta chain was profiled in a study of neurological immune-mediated disorders. One entry per CDR3 protein, called by TCRdb with MiXCR from the 5' RACE reads. This sample carries roughly 66,000 distinct CDR3 sequences, approximately 4.6% of them seen once, and the ten largest clones take about 2.2%. In its sample, this clonotype was seen many times. Source material: PBMCs. The sequence derives from a woman in her seventies with multiple sclerosis.

CDR3 nucleotide sequence: TGCGCCAGCAGCCAACCAGGGGGCAGGTTAACTGAAGCTTTCTTT. Amino acid sequence: CASSQPGGRLTEAFF. This chain links TRBV4-1 with TRBJ1-1; 8 nucleotides line up with TRBD1. The CDR3 is 15 residues long. In germline, CDR1 is MGHRA, CDR2 YSYEKL. The V segment lost 2 bases and the J segment 5 bases; nucleotides outside the gene matches: 7.